This T cell receptor (beta chain) was found in a study of T cells in Graves' hyperthyroidism and ophthalmopathy (dated by TCRdb to 2018 to 2020). Turning to the overall study: TCR V-J signatures able to tell the groups apart were searched for in a discovery cohort of 100 patients, of whom 43 had Graves' ophthalmopathy and 57 had stable Graves' hyperthyroidism. After sampling, hyperthyroidism patients received methimazole starting at 30 mg daily, and ophthalmopathy patients received high-dose intravenous methylprednisolone. Prospective prediction of ophthalmopathy was tested in an independent validation cohort of some 20 hyperthyroidism patients and 15 to 17 patients who later progressed to ophthalmopathy. In addition, the study compared T-cell repertoires in thyroid tissue and in blood from roughly 6 Graves' hyperthyroidism patients. For training and testing, the 110 or so patients in the discovery cohort were randomly divided in a 7:3 ratio. The paper reports TCR Vbeta CDR3 sequencing of about 140 peripheral blood samples: over 40 ophthalmopathy, fewer than 80 hyperthyroidism and approximately 17 progressor patients.

Clipping removes 3 bases from V and 4 bases from J, with 2 as the unmatched junction base count. CDR3 length: 15 amino acids, cysteine to phenylalanine. Of the read, only the CDR3 DNA is kept; its 45 bases are in frame from base 1. CDR1 is given as LNHDA and CDR2 as SQIVND, both from the germline V gene (reference sequence). The paper's findings and limits, for the study overall: Most expanded thyroid clonotypes (frequency above 0.001) were also found in blood, which suggests that blood repertoires may mirror thyroid immune responses. In cross-validation, a model built on a 13 V-J signature told ophthalmopathy apart from stable hyperthyroidism with 85% to 90% sensitivity and about 81% specificity, and in testing the same model reached 80%/75%. No statistical method was used to fix the sample size in advance, and group allocation was not hidden from the investigators. In validation, progression to ophthalmopathy was predicted by the model with 70% to 71% sensitivity and roughly 72% specificity, a median of approximately 6.5 months before onset.

Stable Graves' hyperthyroidism was defined as no progression to ophthalmopathy during 18 months of follow-up. Hyperthyroidism patients were newly diagnosed, with disease duration under 2 months, and aged 18 to 65 years. Exclusion was applied to patients with uncontrolled infections, other autoimmune diseases, pregnancy or lactation. Diagnoses were based on clinical symptoms, serum thyroxine and TRAb, thyroid ultrasound and orbital computed tomography. Trizol reagent was used to extract total RNA, and RNA quality was then checked on an Agilent 2100 Bioanalyzer. This clonotype was picked up many times. Its antigen is not yet known. Per-base qualities were not stored, and no clone one base away is much larger. Amplification of TCR beta CDR3 regions was carried out from RNA transcripts. The TCR CDR3 was subjected to a first round of RT-PCR using the HTBI primer set and the Qiagen OneStep RT-PCR kit. The libraries were constructed in a second round of multiplex PCR and then size-selected and purified. Paired-end sequencing of the libraries was performed with 100 bp reads on an Illumina HiSeq2000. The original methods were these. SOAPnuke was used to process the raw data, throwing out any read that contained adapters or uncalled bases, had a mean Phred below 15, or lacked an exact constant-primer or identifier match. High-quality paired reads were merged with COPE v1.2.5, and unique nucleotide sequences were defined as clonotypes. MiTCR v1.1 was used to align the clonotypes against IMGT TRBV, TRBD and TRBJ reference segments. The analysis was restricted to V-J combinations with a frequency above 0.0001, which together covered 99.2% of the repertoires. A TCS score was defined as the ratio between F50 (clonal expansion) and ExV (chaos), using BLOSUM62-based TCRdist between CDR3 peptides within each V-J. Welch's t-statistics and random forest reduced around 520 V-J features to about 12, which were used in a naive Bayes classifier (R e1071). Thyroid-blood repertoire similarity was quantified with the Morisita-Horn index. TCRdb's own reprocessing of the public reads used fastp at Q25 and MiXCR and kept productive beta chains. CDR3 protein sequences are deduplicated, and each keeps its most common genes and DNA. The V and J calls shown here were made by TCRdb, not taken from the authors' results. For this sample the table gives about 540,000 distinct CDR3 sequences, of which about half were detected only once. The ten largest clones represent about 8.3% of the sample.

This receptor was taken from a woman aged 18-35 years with Graves' hyperthyroidism. The sample was peripheral blood or thyroid tissue (not recorded which). The V and J segments used are TRBV19 and TRBJ2-7, with 14 bases in between that match TRBD2. The CDR3 corresponds to CASSMGLAGVYEQYF. The nucleotide sequence reads as follows: TGTGCCAGTAGTATGGGACTAGCGGGAGTTTACGAGCAGTACTTC. With the portions outside the CDR3 filled from the reference TRBV19 and TRBJ2-7 genes, the complete variable region becomes DGGITQSPKYLFRKEGQNVTLSCEQNLNHDAMYWYRQDPGQGLRLIYYSQIVNDFQKGDIAEGYSVSREKKESFPLTVTSAQKNPTAFYLCASSMGLAGVYEQYFGPGTRLTVT.